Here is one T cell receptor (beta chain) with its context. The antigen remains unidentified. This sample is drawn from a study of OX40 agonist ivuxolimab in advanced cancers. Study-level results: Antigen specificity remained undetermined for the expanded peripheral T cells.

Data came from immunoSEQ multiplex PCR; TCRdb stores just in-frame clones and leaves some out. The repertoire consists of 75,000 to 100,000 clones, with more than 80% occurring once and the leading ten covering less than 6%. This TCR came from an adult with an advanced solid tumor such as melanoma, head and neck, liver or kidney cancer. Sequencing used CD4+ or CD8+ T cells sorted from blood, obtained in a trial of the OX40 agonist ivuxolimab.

The CDR3 sequence: CASSIGTSRTGNTIYF. CDR3 nucleotide sequence: TGTGCCAGCAGCATAGGGACTTCTAGGACGGGAAACACCATATATTTT. The chain carries TRBV7-2 and TRBJ1-3, with D possibly being TRBD1 (5 bases). CDR1 is SGHTA, CDR2 FQGNSA, per germline. This CDR3 region has 16 residues. V was clipped by 5 bases and J by 4 bases, with 18 bases between them.